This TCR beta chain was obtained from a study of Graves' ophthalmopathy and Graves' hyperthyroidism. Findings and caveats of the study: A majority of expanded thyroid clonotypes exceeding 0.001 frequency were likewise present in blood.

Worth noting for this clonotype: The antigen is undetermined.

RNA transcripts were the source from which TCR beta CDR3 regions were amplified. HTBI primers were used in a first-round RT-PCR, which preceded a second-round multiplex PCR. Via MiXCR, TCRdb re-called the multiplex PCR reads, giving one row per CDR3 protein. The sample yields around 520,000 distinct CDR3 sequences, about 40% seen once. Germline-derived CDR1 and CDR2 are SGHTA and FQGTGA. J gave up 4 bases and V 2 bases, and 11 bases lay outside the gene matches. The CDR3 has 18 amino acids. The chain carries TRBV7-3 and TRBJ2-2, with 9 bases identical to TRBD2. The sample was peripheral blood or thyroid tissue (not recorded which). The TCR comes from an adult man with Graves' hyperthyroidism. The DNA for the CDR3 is TGTGCCAGCAGCTTAGTCGCAGCAGTAGCGGGAGTCACCGGGGAGCTGTTTTTT. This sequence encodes CASSLVAAVAGVTGELFF.